This is a list of T cell receptor beta chains from one sample in a study of blood T cell repertoires in COVID-19. This table comes from immunoSEQ multiplex PCR, and its TCRdb copy is limited to in-frame clones, with some not included. The sample lists about 200,000 clones, 81% occurring once. What was sequenced was PBMCs or T cells enriched from blood (not recorded which). The source of these receptors is a woman aged 50 to 65 with acute COVID-19. CDR3s include the opening cysteine and the closing phenylalanine or tryptophan. The D gene is left open where the match is weak. Size values are once, few and many counts, or a class for expanded clones, and some rows have none.

J | D | size | V | DNA | CDR3
TRBJ2-5 | - | once | TRBV28 | TGTGTCACCAGGGGGGGGGCTATCCAAGAGACCCAGTACTTC | CVTRGGAIQETQYF
TRBJ2-7 | - | few | TRBV27 | TGTGCCAGCAGTTTCCAGGGGAACAACGAGCAGTACTTC | CASSFQGNNEQYF
TRBJ2-1 | - | - | TRBV24-1 | TGTGCCACCAGTGGAGGCAAAGATCGGAGCTCCTACAATGAGCAGTTCTTC | CATSGGKDRSSYNEQFF
TRBJ2-3 | TRBD2 | - | TRBV11-3 | TGTGCCAGCAGCTTAGGGGAGGGACCTGTCTTCACAGATACGCAGTATTTT | CASSLGEGPVFTDTQYF
TRBJ1-5 | - | - | TRBV6-2/TRBV6-3 | TGTGCCAGCAGCCCTAAGGGGATGCGCAATCAGCCCCAGCATTTT | CASSPKGMRNQPQHF
TRBJ1-4 | - | - | TRBV18 | TGTGCCAGCTCACCTGGCAGGACAACTAATGAAAAACTGTTTTTT | CASSPGRTTNEKLFF
TRBJ1-4 | TRBD1 | - | TRBV7-9 | TGTGCCAGCAGCCCCTCCCAGGGGGCGCTGAACGAAAAACTGTTTTTT | CASSPSQGALNEKLFF
TRBJ2-7 | TRBD2 | - | TRBV18 | TGTGCCAGCTCACCAAGGACTAGTAGCTTAACCTACGAGCAGTACTTC | CASSPRTSSLTYEQYF
TRBJ1-5 | TRBD1 | few | TRBV28 | TGTGCCAGCAGTTTATTTGGGACAGGGGGGTCCAAGCCCCAGCATTTT | CASSLFGTGGSKPQHF
TRBJ2-3 | TRBD1 | - | TRBV28 | TGTGCCAGCAGTACACAGGGGGCTGGTGACACAGATACGCAGTATTTT | CASSTQGAGDTDTQYF
TRBJ1-1 | - | - | TRBV4-3 | TGCGCCAGCAGCCAACTGACAGGAGAAGGGAAGGGAGCTTTCTTT | CASSQLTGEGKGAFF
TRBJ1-1 | - | once | TRBV19 | TGTGCCAGTAGTACCCAGACAGACACACTCAGAGCTTTCTTT | CASSTQTDTLRAFF
TRBJ1-6 | TRBD1 | - | TRBV7-2 | TGTGCCAGCAGCTTATCCGGACAGGGTATATCACCCCTCCACTTT | CASSLSGQGISPLHF
TRBJ1-1 | TRBD1 | - | TRBV28 | TGTGCCAGCAGTCACAGGACAGGCTGGACTGAAGCTTTCTTT | CASSHRTGWTEAFF
TRBJ2-3 | - | - | TRBV7-2 | TGTGCCAGCAGCTTATCTAGCGCCACAGATACGCAGTATTTT | CASSLSSATDTQYF
TRBJ1-4 | - | once | TRBV5-1 | TGCGCCAGCAGGACGGGGGGTGGTACAACTAATGAAAAACTGTTTTTT | CASRTGGGTTNEKLFF
TRBJ1-4 | TRBD1 | - | TRBV4-3 | TGCGCCAGCAGCCAGGACAGGGGAGGCAATGAAAAACTGTTTTTT | CASSQDRGGNEKLFF
TRBJ2-3 | - | - | TRBV5-1 | TGCGCCAGCAGCTTGGCCTTACAGTCGAGCACAGATACGCAGTATTTT | CASSLALQSSTDTQYF
TRBJ2-6 | TRBD2 | - | TRBV5-1 | TGCGCCAGCACGTCGGGAGGAGGTCTCTCTGGGGCCAACGTCCTGACTTTC | CASTSGGGLSGANVLTF
TRBJ2-3 | TRBD2 | - | TRBV6-5 | TGTGCCAGCACCAGCGGGGGGACTACAGATACGCAGTATTTT | CASTSGGTTDTQYF
TRBJ2-5 | TRBD1 | - | TRBV4-1 | TGCGCCAGCAGCCCCACGGGACAGGGGTTTTCCCAGTACTTC | CASSPTGQGFSQYF
TRBJ1-2 | - | - | TRBV4-3 | TGCGCCAGCAGCCAAGAGGCAGAAGGCCGGCGGTACTATGGCTACACCTTC | CASSQEAEGRRYYGYTF
TRBJ2-1 | TRBD2 | - | TRBV7-2 | TGTGCCAGCAGCTTAGTGGGACTAGCGGGACTCTACAATGAGCAGTTCTTC | CASSLVGLAGLYNEQFF
TRBJ1-5 | - | - | TRBV7-2 | TGTGCCAGCAGCCCCAGGGCAGGCAATCAGCCCCAGCATTTT | CASSPRAGNQPQHF
TRBJ2-3 | TRBD1 | - | TRBV10-3 | TGTGCCACCCTAGGGGGGACAGGGAGGACAGATACGCAGTATTTT | CATLGGTGRTDTQYF
TRBJ2-1 | - | - | TRBV4-3 | TGCGCCAGCAGCCAAGCAGGGGCCCCCTACAATGAGCAGTTCTTC | CASSQAGAPYNEQFF
TRBJ2-7 | TRBD2 | - | TRBV5-1 | TGCGCCAGCAGCCGGGGGGGCGGGAGCTCCTACGAGCAGTACTTC | CASSRGGGSSYEQYF
TRBJ2-1 | - | - | TRBV7-9 | TGTGCCAGCAGCTTCAGTTTCGCAGTATTACCGTTCTTC | CASSFSFAVLPFF
TRBJ1-2 | - | - | TRBV5-4 | TGTGCCAGCAGCTTGGGGGTTCTTCTGGGGCAAAATTATGGCTACACCTTC | CASSLGVLLGQNYGYTF
TRBJ2-7 | TRBD1 | - | TRBV28 | TGTGCCAGCAGTTTCCGGACAGGGTGGGCCTACGAGCAGTACTTC | CASSFRTGWAYEQYF
TRBJ2-7 | TRBD2 | - | TRBV12-3/TRBV12-4 | TGTGCCAGCAGTCCGGGACTATACCACGAGCAGTACTTC | CASSPGLYHEQYF
TRBJ2-2 | TRBD2 | once | TRBV7-2 | TGTGCCAGCACTTCTGTCGGGGGGAAGGCCGGGGAGCTGTTTTTT | CASTSVGGKAGELFF
TRBJ1-4 | TRBD1 | - | TRBV6-5 | TGTGCCAGCACTAGGGGGCTAGGTAATGAAAAACTGTTTTTT | CASTRGLGNEKLFF
TRBJ1-4 | - | - | TRBV18 | TGTGCCACCCAGCCGGGTGCAACTAATGAAAAACTGTTTTTT | CATQPGATNEKLFF
TRBJ1-5 | - | - | TRBV19 | TGTGCCAGTGGCAGCAGAGGGTTCAATCAGCCCCAGCATTTT | CASGSRGFNQPQHF
TRBJ1-3 | - | - | TRBV28 | TGTGCCAGCAGTCCCCGTATCGGGATCTCGGGAAACACCATATATTTT | CASSPRIGISGNTIYF
TRBJ2-3 | - | - | TRBV14 | TGTGCCAGCAGCCGAAATCGCGGTTCAGATACGCAGTATTTT | CASSRNRGSDTQYF